A single sample is the source of the 26 T cell receptor beta chains below, sequenced in a study of PD-1 blockade in mismatch repair-deficient tumors. The repertoire was sequenced with immunoSEQ multiplex PCR; TCRdb's copy has only in-frame clones and lacks some. The table records some 120,000 clones, about 88% of them present only once. Sequencing used peripheral blood, obtained 72 weeks after starting pembrolizumab. The receptors were gathered from an adult with mismatch repair-deficient cancer.

The gene calls are TRBV13 and TRBJ2-7; the D call may be TRBD1 or TRBD2 (5 bases each). In germline, CDR1 is PRHDT, CDR2 FYEKMQ (reference sequence). Trimming removed 5 bases at V and 6 bases at J, with 17 bases between. This CDR3 contains 14 residues. The CDR3 nucleotides read TGTGCCAGCAGCCCGGGACCCAACGTCCCCGAGCAGTACTTC. This gives the protein CASSPGPNVPEQYF.

The chain carries TRBV5-6 and TRBJ2-7; D gene ambiguous. The ends were cut back, 0 bases at V and 2 bases at J, with 6 bases in the middle. CDR1 and CDR2 from the germline V gene are SGHDT and YYEEEE. This CDR3 spans 13 amino acids. The CDR3 here is CASSLAPAYEQYF. CDR3 in DNA: TGTGCCAGCAGCTTGGCCCCAGCCTACGAGCAGTACTTC. The full variable domain, with the rest looked up from reference TRBV5-6 and TRBJ2-7, is DAGVTQSPTHLIKTRGQQVTLRCSPKSGHDTVSWYQQALGQGPQFIFQYYEEEERQRGNFPDRFSGHQFPNYSSELNVNALLLGDSALYLCASSLAPAYEQYFGPGTRLTVT.

V and J are TRBV4-2 and TRBJ2-7; D ambiguous. Looked up from germline, CDR1 is LGHNA and CDR2 is YNFKEQ. There are 13 residues in the CDR3. Trimming pared 1 base from V and 3 bases from J, leaving 7 bases between. The DNA of the CDR3 is TGTGCCAGCAGCCAAGGACACAACTACGAGCAGTACTTC. Translation gives CASSQGHNYEQYF.

This rearrangement joins TRBV7-2 to TRBJ1-1, with D unclear. Germline-derived CDR1 and CDR2 are SGHTA and FQGNSA. With 5 bases removed from V and 1 base from J, the gap between germline ends came to 8 bases. The CDR3 sequence is 13 residues long. The CDR3 sequence is CASSLTGNTEAFF. The CDR3 nucleotides are TGTGCCAGCAGCCTGACGGGGAACACTGAAGCTTTCTTT.

The chain links TRBV28 to TRBJ2-7; D remains unclear. Trimming pared 6 bases from V and 2 bases from J, leaving 11 bases between. The germline V gene encodes CDR1 MDHEN and CDR2 SYDVKM. The CDR3 loop spans 13 amino acids. The CDR3 sequence: CASSPRRPYEQYF. In nucleotides, the CDR3 is TGTGCCAGCAGCCCAAGACGGCCCTACGAGCAGTACTTC.

The genes are TRBV25-1 and TRBJ2-3, with 10 bases matching TRBD2. The CDR3 consists of 17 residues. Germline-derived CDR1 and CDR2 are MGHDK and SYGVNS. With V trimmed by 4 bases and J by 0 bases, 7 bases remained unmatched. The CDR3 here is CASSGGEREGSTDTQYF. The CDR3 bases are TGTGCCAGCAGTGGTGGGGAGCGGGAGGGAAGCACAGATACGCAGTATTTT. Supplemented by reference TRBV25-1 and TRBJ2-3, the full variable domain reads EADIYQTPRYLVIGTGKKITLECSQTMGHDKMYWYQQDPGMELHLIHYSYGVNSTEKGDLSSESTVSRIRTEHFPLTLESARPSHTSQYLCASSGGEREGSTDTQYFGPGTRLTVL.

The chain joins TRBV28 to TRBJ2-5, with no clear D. V was trimmed by 10 bases and J by 4 bases, leaving 7 bases between them. This CDR3 is 10 amino acids long. Germline CDR1 is MDHEN and CDR2 is SYDVKM. The CDR3 DNA reads as TGTGCCACCAGCCGAGAGACCCAGTACTTC. It translates to CATSRETQYF.

The gene calls are TRBV27 and TRBJ1-5, with unresolved D. Germline values: CDR1 MNHEY, CDR2 SMNVEV (reference sequence). The V and J ends lost 2 bases and 6 bases respectively, with 17 bases between them. CDR3 length: 16 residues. Here the CDR3 reads CASSLGGRLGIQPQHF. The CDR3 DNA follows: TGTGCCAGCAGTTTAGGCGGGCGCTTGGGGATTCAGCCCCAGCATTTT.

The rearrangement uses TRBV7-8 and TRBJ1-1, with TRBD1 as a possible D gene (5 bases). There are 15 residues in the CDR3. Trimming took 1 base from V and 1 from J, leaving 10 bases between them. Germline lookup yields CDR1 SGHVS and CDR2 FQNEAQ. CDR3 region: CASSLVQGANTEAFF. The CDR3 DNA reads TGTGCCAGCAGCTTAGTGCAGGGCGCGAACACTGAAGCTTTCTTT. Combining the CDR3 with reference TRBV7-8 and TRBJ1-1 gives the whole variable domain GAGVSQSPRYKVAKRGQDVALRCDPISGHVSLFWYQQALGQGPEFLTYFQNEAQLDKSGLPSDRFFAERPEGSVSTLKIQRTQQEDSAVYLCASSLVQGANTEAFFGQGTRLTVV.

The table lists this clone with many counts. The chain couples TRBV6-4 to TRBJ2-5, with D possibly TRBD1 on 6 matching bases. The V end was cut by 2 bases, the J end by 2 bases, with 6 bases between. Germline V lookup: CDR1 MRHNA, CDR2 SNTAGT. The CDR3 has 13 amino acids. CDR3 coding DNA: TGTGCCAGCAGTGACGGGACACAAGAGACCCAGTACTTC. Protein product: CASSDGTQETQYF.

The count of this clone is one. This same CDR3 is encoded by further DNA sequences in the sample. The rearrangement links TRBV4-3 to TRBJ2-7, with D perhaps being TRBD1 or TRBD2 (5 bases each). This CDR3 has 15 residues. The V end was cut by 1 base, the J end by 0 bases, with 10 bases between. From germline, CDR1 is LGHNA and CDR2 YSLEER. The CDR3 nucleotides are TGCGCCAGCAGCCAAGTGGCAGGGACCTCCTACGAGCAGTACTTC. As protein: CASSQVAGTSYEQYF.

V and J are TRBV7-8 and TRBJ2-7, with TRBD2 as a possible D gene (6 bases). This CDR3 is built from 19 residues. Germline lookup yields CDR1 SGHVS and CDR2 FQNEAQ. V shed 4 bases and J shed 2 bases, with 27 bases lying between them. The CDR3 loop is CASSWETEGTMLTTYEQYF. The CDR3 DNA reads TGTGCCAGCAGCTGGGAGACGGAGGGTACAATGCTAACGACCTACGAGCAGTACTTC.

This chain joins TRBV6-5 and TRBJ1-2; 7 positions match TRBD1. This CDR3 has 15 amino acids. The junction had 13 bases not matched to a gene; V was cut back by 7 bases and J by 5 bases. Looked up from germline, CDR1 is MNHEY and CDR2 is SVGAGI. CDR3 coding DNA: TGTGCCAGCAACGAGACAGGGCAATTGGAATATGGCTACACCTTC. Residues: CASNETGQLEYGYTF.

The V and J genes are TRBV15 and TRBJ1-2, with D possibly matching TRBD1 (6 bases). The CDR3 sequence is 14 residues long. V lost 4 bases to trimming and J lost 6 bases, with 15 bases between them. Germline CDR1 LNHNV, CDR2 YYDKDF (reference sequence). The CDR3 DNA reads TGTGCCACCAGCACTTGGACAGTGGAACATGGCTACACCTTC. This translates into CATSTWTVEHGYTF.

The chain carries TRBV11-3 and TRBJ2-2; 8 bases are a match to TRBD1. Germline V gene sequence: CDR1 SGHNT, CDR2 YENEEA. Trimming at V came to 5 bases and at J to 4 bases, leaving 6 bases not matched to a gene. The CDR3 length is 15 residues. CDR3 bases: TGTGCCAGCAGCCCGGACAGGGCCCTCACCGGGGAGCTGTTTTTT. Encoded protein: CASSPDRALTGELFF.

This rearrangement joins TRBV27 to TRBJ1-1; TRBD1 is a possible D gene (5 bases). Germline CDR1 is MNHEY and CDR2 is SMNVEV (reference sequence). The V gene lost 2 bases and the J gene lost 4 bases, with 11 bases spanning the gap. The CDR3 is 14 residues long. The DNA for the CDR3 is TGTGCCAGCAGTTTACCCAGGGAGGCCACTGAAGCTTTCTTT. It yields the protein CASSLPREATEAFF.

The J gene is TRBJ1-1, the V gene TRBV10-3; 11 bases line up with TRBD1. CDR1 is ENHRY and CDR2 is SYGVKD in the germline V gene. Unmatched junction bases numbered 7, after V lost 2 bases and J lost 8 bases. CDR3 length equals 15 residues. CDR3 sequence (DNA): TGTGCCATCAGTGAGGGACAGGGGGCGCGTTCCGAAGCTTTCTTT. Amino acid sequence: CAISEGQGARSEAFF.

The chain carries TRBV4-3 and TRBJ2-3; no reliable D call. This CDR3 has 14 residues. The germline CDR1 and CDR2 sequences are LGHNA and YSLEER. Trimming left V 4 bases short and J 5 bases short, with 13 bases between. CDR3 DNA: TGCGCCAGCAGCCGATACGACGGTGAAGATACGCAGTATTTT. Encoded protein: CASSRYDGEDTQYF.

This rearrangement joins TRBV7-2 to TRBJ2-2; D is uncertain. Germline V gene data show CDR1 as SGHTA and CDR2 as FQGNSA. CDR3 length: 15 residues. The ends were cut back, 1 base at V and 6 bases at J, with 12 bases in the middle. This chain's CDR3 is CASSLEGLWAGELFF. Written as DNA, the CDR3 is TGTGCCAGCAGCTTAGAGGGCTTGTGGGCCGGGGAGCTGTTTTTT.

To note about this clone: Other DNA sequences in the same sample also yield this CDR3. This chain's CDR3 is CASSLGLVAAGELFF. In DNA, the CDR3 is TGTGCCAGTAGCCTGGGACTAGTTGCCGCCGGGGAGCTGTTTTTT. This sequence joins TRBV9 and TRBJ2-2; 8 bases agree with TRBD2. Germline V gene data show CDR1 as SGDLS and CDR2 as YYNGEE. Germline trimming cut 8 bases from V and 6 bases from J; bases unmatched to any gene: 12. This CDR3 has 15 residues.

The chain couples TRBV6-5 to TRBJ2-3; D perhaps matches TRBD2 (6 bases). This CDR3 contains 15 residues. The V and J ends lost 0 bases and 2 bases respectively, with 9 bases between them. Germline assignment: CDR1 MNHEY and CDR2 SVGAGI. The CDR3 spells CASSYSRGATDTQYF. DNA of the CDR3: TGTGCCAGCAGTTACTCCCGCGGGGCCACAGATACGCAGTATTTT.

This chain uses TRBV9 with TRBJ2-7, with TRBD2 matching 9 bases. The J segment lost 4 bases and the V segment lost 4 bases, leaving 9 bases of the junction unmatched. The CDR3 is 15 residues long. CDR1 is SGDLS and CDR2 is YYNGEE in the germline V gene. CDR3 residues: CASSRTTSGYYEQYF. CDR3 nucleotide sequence: TGTGCCAGCAGCCGCACGACTAGCGGATATTACGAGCAGTACTTC.

This chain joins TRBV5-1 and TRBJ1-2, with TRBD1 matching 7 bases. The germline CDR1 and CDR2 sequences are SGHRS and YFSETQ. The CDR3 runs to 14 residues. Trimming took 5 bases from V and 1 from J; bases not matched to a gene: 5. The CDR3 DNA sequence: TGCGCCAGCAGATCGAGGGACAGTAACTATGGCTACACCTTC. Translation gives CASRSRDSNYGYTF.

The gene calls are TRBV7-2 and TRBJ2-3, with D maybe TRBD2 (5 bases). Germline V gives CDR1 SGHTA, CDR2 FQGNSA. This CDR3 region has 12 residues. The ends were cut back, 3 bases at V and 5 bases at J, with 6 bases in the middle. CDR3 protein: CASSFGGDTQYF. The CDR3 DNA is TGTGCCAGCAGCTTCGGAGGAGATACGCAGTATTTT.

The chain carries TRBV28 and TRBJ2-1, with 15 bases fitting TRBD2. J was trimmed by 4 bases and V by 3 bases; bases with no gene match: 7. There are 18 residues in the CDR3. From germline, CDR1 is MDHEN and CDR2 SYDVKM. CDR3 nucleotides: TGTGCCAGCAGTTTCCGTGGACTAGCGGGAGGGCATTACAATGAGCAGTTCTTC. Amino acid sequence: CASSFRGLAGGHYNEQFF.

This chain joins TRBV7-9 and TRBJ2-5, with 9 bases identical to TRBD2. The germline V gene has CDR1 SEHNR and CDR2 FQNEAQ (reference sequence). The CDR3 spans 13 residues. With 1 base clipped from V and 13 bases from J, the junction kept 7 bases outside the gene matches. CDR3 DNA: TGTGCCAGCAGCTTAGACTGGCGGGAGGGACTGTACTTC. It specifies CASSLDWREGLYF.